The source of this TCR beta chain is a study of blood T cell repertoires in COVID-19. Comment on this clone: The same CDR3 arises from other DNA sequences in this sample as well.

The method was immunoSEQ multiplex PCR; TCRdb's version includes in-frame clones alone and lacks a portion of them. This table has approximately 150,000 clones, around 88% appearing once. V shed 2 bases and J shed 6 bases, with 11 bases lying between them. CDR3 length: 15 amino acids. CDR1 is MDHEN and CDR2 is SYDVKM in the germline V gene. The chain has TRBV28 and TRBJ1-6; a possible D gene is TRBD1 (6 bases). The specimen was peripheral blood. This clonotype was sampled from a human donor in a cohort sampled during active COVID-19. The CDR3 DNA sequence: TGTGCCAGCAGTTTACTGGTACAGGGTAATTCACCCCTCCACTTT. Translating it yields CASSLLVQGNSPLHF.